The T cell receptor (beta chain) described here comes from a study of cytomegalovirus exposure and HLA in healthy donors. Trimming removed 5 bases at V and 9 bases at J, with 14 bases between. The V gene's germline CDR1 is SEHNR and CDR2 FQNEAQ (reference sequence). The CDR3 spans 13 residues. Study outcomes and limitations: With DRB1 most and HLA-C fewest, TCR association rates differed between HLA loci in a later analysis.

Vbeta (60) and Jbeta (13) primers were used in the PCR. Produced via immunoSEQ multiplex PCR; TCRdb's table is partial and in-frame only. The sample carries tens of thousands of clones, about four fifths recorded once. With respect to this clone: Its antigen remains unidentified.

The sequenced sample consisted of PBMCs. The clonotype comes from a woman in her twenties or thirties in good health and CMV-seronegative. This chain connects TRBV7-9 to TRBJ1-5; D is uncertain. The CDR3 loop reads CASSPLSDWPQHF. The CDR3 region has the DNA TGTGCCAGCAGCCCGTTGTCCGACTGGCCCCAGCATTTT.